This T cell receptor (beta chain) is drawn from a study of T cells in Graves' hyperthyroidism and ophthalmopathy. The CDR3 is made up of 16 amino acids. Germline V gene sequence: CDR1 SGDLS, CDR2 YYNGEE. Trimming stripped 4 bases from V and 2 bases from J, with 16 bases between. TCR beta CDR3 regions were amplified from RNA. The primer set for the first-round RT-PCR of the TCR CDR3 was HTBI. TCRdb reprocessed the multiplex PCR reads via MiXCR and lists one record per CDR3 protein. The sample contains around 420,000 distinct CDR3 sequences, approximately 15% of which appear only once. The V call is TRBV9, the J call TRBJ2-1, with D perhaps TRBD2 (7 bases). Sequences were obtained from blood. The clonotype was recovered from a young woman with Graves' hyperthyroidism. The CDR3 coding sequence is TGTGCCAGCAGCCGAGGGGGGGAGGAGCCCTACAATGAGCAGTTCTTC. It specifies CASSRGGEEPYNEQFF. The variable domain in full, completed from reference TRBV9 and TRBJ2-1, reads DSGVTQTPKHLITATGQRVTLRCSPRSGDLSVYWYQQSLDQGLQFLIQYYNGEERAKGNILERFSAQQFPDLHSELNLSSLELGDSALYFCASSRGGEEPYNEQFFGPGTRLTVL.